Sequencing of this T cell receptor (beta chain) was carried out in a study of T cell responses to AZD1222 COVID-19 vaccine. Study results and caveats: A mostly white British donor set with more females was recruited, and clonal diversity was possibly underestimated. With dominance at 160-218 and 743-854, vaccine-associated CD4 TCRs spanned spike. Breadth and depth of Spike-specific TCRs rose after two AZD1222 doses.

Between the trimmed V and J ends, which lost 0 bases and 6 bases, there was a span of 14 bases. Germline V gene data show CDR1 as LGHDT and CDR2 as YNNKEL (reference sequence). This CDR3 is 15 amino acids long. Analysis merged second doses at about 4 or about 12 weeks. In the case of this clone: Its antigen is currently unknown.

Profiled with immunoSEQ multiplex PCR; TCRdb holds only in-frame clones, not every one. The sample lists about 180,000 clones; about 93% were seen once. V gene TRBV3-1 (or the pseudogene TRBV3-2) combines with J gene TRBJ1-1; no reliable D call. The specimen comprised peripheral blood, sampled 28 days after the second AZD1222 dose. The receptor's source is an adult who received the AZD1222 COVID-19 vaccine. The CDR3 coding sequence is TGTGCCAGCAGCCAAGATCTTGGTAGAGAGGCTGAAGCTTTCTTT. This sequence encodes CASSQDLGREAEAFF.